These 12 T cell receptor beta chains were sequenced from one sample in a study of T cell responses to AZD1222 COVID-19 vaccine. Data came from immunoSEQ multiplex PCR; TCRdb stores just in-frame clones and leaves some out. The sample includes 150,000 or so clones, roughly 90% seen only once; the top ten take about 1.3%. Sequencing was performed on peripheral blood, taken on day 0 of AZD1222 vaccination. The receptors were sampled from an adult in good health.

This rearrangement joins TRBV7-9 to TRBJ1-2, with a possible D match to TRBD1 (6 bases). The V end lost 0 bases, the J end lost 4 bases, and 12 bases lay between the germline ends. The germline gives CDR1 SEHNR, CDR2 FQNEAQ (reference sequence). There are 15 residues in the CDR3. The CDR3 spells CASSLATGFSYGYTF. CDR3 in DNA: TGTGCCAGCAGCTTAGCCACAGGGTTTAGCTATGGCTACACCTTC.

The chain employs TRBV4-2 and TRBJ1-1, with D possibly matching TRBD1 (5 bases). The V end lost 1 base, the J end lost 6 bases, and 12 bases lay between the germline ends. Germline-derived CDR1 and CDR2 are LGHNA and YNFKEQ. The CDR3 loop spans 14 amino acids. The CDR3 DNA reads TGTGCCAGCAGCCAAGTAGAAGGGGTCCCTGAAGCTTTCTTT. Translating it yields CASSQVEGVPEAFF.

CDR3 in amino acids: CASSQDMRNTEAFF. The DNA of the CDR3 is TGCGCCAGCAGCCAAGATATGAGGAACACTGAAGCTTTCTTT. The genes are TRBV4-3 and TRBJ1-1; D remains ambiguous. This CDR3 has 14 amino acids. Per the germline V gene, CDR1 is LGHNA and CDR2 is YSLEER. Trimming removed 0 bases from V and 1 base from J, with 6 bases in between.

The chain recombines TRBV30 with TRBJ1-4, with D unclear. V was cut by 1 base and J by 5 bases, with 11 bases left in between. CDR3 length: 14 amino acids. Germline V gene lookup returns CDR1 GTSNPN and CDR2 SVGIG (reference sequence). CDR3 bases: TGTGCCTGGAGTGGGTCAGTCTCAAATGAAAAACTGTTTTTT. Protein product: CAWSGSVSNEKLFF. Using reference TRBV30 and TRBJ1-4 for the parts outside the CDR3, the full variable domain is SQTIHQWPATLVQPVGSPLSLECTVEGTSNPNLYWYRQAAGRGLQLLFYSVGIGQISSEVPQNLSASRPQDRQFILSSKKLLLSDSGFYLCAWSGSVSNEKLFFGSGTQLSVL.

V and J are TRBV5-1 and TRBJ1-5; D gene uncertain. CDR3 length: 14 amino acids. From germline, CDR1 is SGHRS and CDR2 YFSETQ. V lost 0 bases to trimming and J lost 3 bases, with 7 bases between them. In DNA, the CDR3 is TGCGCCAGCAGCTTGGGATCAGACAATCAGCCCCAGCATTTT. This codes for CASSLGSDNQPQHF.

In DNA, the CDR3 is TGTGCTAGTGGTTTGCCTCAGAGCTCCTACAATGAGCAGTTCTTC. It codes for CASGLPQSSYNEQFF. This chain links TRBV12-5 with TRBJ2-1; no clear D gene. Trimming shortened V by 2 bases and J by 0 bases, and 8 bases separated the two germline ends. CDR1 is LGHNT, CDR2 FRNRAP, per germline. The CDR3 contains 15 residues.

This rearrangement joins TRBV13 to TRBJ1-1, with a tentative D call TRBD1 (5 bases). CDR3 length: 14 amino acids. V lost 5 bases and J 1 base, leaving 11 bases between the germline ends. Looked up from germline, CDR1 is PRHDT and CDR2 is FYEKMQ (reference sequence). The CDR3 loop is CASSPRQKNTEAFF. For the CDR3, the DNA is TGTGCCAGCAGCCCCCGACAGAAGAACACTGAAGCTTTCTTT.

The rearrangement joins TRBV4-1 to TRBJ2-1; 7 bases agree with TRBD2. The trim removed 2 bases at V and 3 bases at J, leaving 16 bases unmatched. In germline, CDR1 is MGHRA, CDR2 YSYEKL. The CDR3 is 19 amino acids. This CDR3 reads CASSQPRTPASGSYNEQFF. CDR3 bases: TGCGCCAGCAGCCAACCGAGAACCCCGGCTAGCGGAAGCTACAATGAGCAGTTCTTC.

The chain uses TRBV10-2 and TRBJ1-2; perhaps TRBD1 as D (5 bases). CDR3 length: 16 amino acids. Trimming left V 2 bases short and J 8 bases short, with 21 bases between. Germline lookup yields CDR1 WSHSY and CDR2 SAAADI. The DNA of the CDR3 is TGCGCCAGCAGTGAGAATCTGCCCGGGACTCCGGGCGGCTACACCTTC. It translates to CASSENLPGTPGGYTF.

The CDR3 bases are TGTGCCACCAGTGATTTGAACAGCGGGAACACCGGGGAGCTGTTTTTT. Encoded protein: CATSDLNSGNTGELFF. The chain has TRBV24-1 and TRBJ2-2; TRBD2 is a possible D gene (5 bases). This CDR3 contains 16 residues. From germline, CDR1 is KGHDR and CDR2 SFDVKD. V lost 0 bases to trimming and J lost 1 base, with 8 bases between them.

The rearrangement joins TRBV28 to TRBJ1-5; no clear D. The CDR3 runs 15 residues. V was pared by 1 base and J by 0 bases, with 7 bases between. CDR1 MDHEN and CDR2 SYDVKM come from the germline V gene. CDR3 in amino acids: CASSLYSHSNQPQHF. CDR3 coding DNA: TGTGCCAGCAGTTTATACTCCCATAGCAATCAGCCCCAGCATTTT.

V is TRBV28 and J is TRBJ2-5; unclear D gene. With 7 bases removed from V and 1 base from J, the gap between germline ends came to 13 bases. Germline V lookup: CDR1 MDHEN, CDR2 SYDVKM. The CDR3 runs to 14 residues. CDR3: CASKMGPLQETQYF. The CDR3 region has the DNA TGTGCCAGCAAGATGGGTCCGCTCCAAGAGACCCAGTACTTC.